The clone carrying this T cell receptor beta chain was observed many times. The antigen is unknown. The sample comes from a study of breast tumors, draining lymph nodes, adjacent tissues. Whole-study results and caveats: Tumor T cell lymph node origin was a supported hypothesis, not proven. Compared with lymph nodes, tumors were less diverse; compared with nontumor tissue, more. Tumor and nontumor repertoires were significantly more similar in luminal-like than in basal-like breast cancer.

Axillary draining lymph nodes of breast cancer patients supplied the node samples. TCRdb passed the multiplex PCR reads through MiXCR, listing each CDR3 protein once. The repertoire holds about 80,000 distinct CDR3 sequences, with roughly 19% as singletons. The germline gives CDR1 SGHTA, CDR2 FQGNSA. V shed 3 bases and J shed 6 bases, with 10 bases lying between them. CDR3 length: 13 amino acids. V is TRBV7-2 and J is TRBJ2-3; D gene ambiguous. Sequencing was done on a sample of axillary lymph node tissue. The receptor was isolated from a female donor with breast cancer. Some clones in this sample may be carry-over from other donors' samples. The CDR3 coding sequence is TGTGCCAGCAGCTTCGCGTCAGGCGATACGCAGTATTTT. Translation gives CASSFASGDTQYF.